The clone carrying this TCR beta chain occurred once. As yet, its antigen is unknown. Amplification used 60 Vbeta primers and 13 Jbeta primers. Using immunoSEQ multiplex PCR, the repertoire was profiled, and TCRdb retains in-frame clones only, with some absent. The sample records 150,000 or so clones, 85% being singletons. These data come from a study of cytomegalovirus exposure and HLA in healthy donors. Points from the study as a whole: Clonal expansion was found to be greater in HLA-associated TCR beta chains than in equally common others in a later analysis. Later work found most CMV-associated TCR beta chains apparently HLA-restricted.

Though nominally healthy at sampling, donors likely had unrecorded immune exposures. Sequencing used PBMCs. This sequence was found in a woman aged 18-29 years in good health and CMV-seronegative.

Here the CDR3 reads CASSLEVLQGPGNTIYF. CDR3 bases: TGTGCCAGCAGCTTGGAAGTATTACAGGGGCCTGGAAACACCATATATTTT. The chain joins TRBV5-8 to TRBJ1-3; TRBD1 matches 7 bases. Unmatched junction bases numbered 8, after V lost 0 bases and J lost 2 bases. From germline, CDR1 is SGHTS and CDR2 YDEGEE. CDR3 length: 17 amino acids.